Shown below are 3 T cell receptor beta chains from a single sample sequenced in a study of shared clonotypes between healthy human individuals. Here immunoSEQ multiplex PCR was the method, and the copy in TCRdb shows in-frame clones only, minus some. This sample has some 690,000 clones; 90% occur once, and the top ten carry approximately 35%. Sequenced sample: memory CD8+ T cells from PBMCs. Indicated subset: CD45RO+ cells pooled with CCR7-negative TemRA cells. The receptors stem from a man aged 18 to 30 in good health. Some clones in this sample may be carry-over from other donors' samples.

A note on this clone: At one of its ends the junction is not consistent with the germline gene, which may arise from a read error. The chain joins TRBV27 to TRBJ1-5, with 8 bases lining up with TRBD1. Germline V lookup: CDR1 MNHEY, CDR2 SMNVEV (reference sequence). This CDR3 is built from 12 residues. CDR3 region: CASSQRTGPLHF. CDR3 coding DNA: TGTGCCAGCAGTCAGAGGACAGGGCCCCTGCATTTT.

This chain joins TRBV9 and TRBJ2-1, with TRBD2 matching over 10 bases. The CDR3 totals 16 residues. The germline V gene has CDR1 SGDLS and CDR2 YYNGEE. Trimming cost V 3 bases and J 10 bases; bases outside gene matches: 13. Here the CDR3 reads CASSAVLAGKAKEQFF. As DNA, the CDR3 is TGTGCCAGCAGCGCTGTACTAGCGGGAAAGGCAAAGGAGCAGTTCTTC.

This clone was seen repeatedly, ten times or more. The V call is TRBV11-3, the J call TRBJ2-1; D tentatively reads TRBD1 or TRBD2 (5 bases each). The CDR3 runs 15 residues. The V gene lost 5 bases and the J gene lost 2 bases, with 13 bases spanning the gap. CDR1 and CDR2 (germline): SGHNT, YENEEA. The CDR3: CASSPGAGTYNEQFF. In DNA, the CDR3 is TGTGCCAGCAGCCCCGGGGCAGGGACCTACAATGAGCAGTTCTTC.